These 30 T cell receptor beta chains were sequenced from one sample in a study of neurological immune-mediated disorders. TCRdb reanalysed the 5' RACE reads using MiXCR and keeps one entry per CDR3 protein. The sample consists of approximately 50,000 distinct CDR3 sequences, about 5.6% of them appearing once. The sequencing input was CD4+ T cells from blood. Receptors originate from a woman between 18 and 29 years old with multiple sclerosis.

This clonotype showed up many times. The CDR3 loop reads CSARDFGRGPGNTIYF. Here the CDR3 DNA reads TGCAGTGCTAGAGATTTTGGGAGGGGGCCTGGAAACACCATATATTTT. J is TRBJ1-3 and V is TRBV20-1, with TRBD1 matching over 7 bases. The CDR3 spans 16 residues. The V segment lost 0 bases and the J segment 2 bases; nucleotides outside the gene matches: 7. Germline V lookup: CDR1 DFQATT, CDR2 SNEGSKA (reference sequence).

This clonotype was recorded many times. The rearrangement links TRBV7-9 to TRBJ2-7; D may match TRBD1 or TRBD2 (5 bases each). Trimming removed 6 bases at V and 3 bases at J, with 15 bases between. CDR1 SEHNR and CDR2 FQNEAQ come from the germline V gene (reference sequence). CDR3 size: 14 residues. This chain's CDR3 is CASSPQGRLYEQYF. CDR3 nucleotide sequence: TGTGCCAGCAGTCCCCAGGGACGTCTCTACGAGCAGTACTTC. Full variable domain (remainder filled in from reference TRBV7-9 and TRBJ2-7): DTGVSQNPRHKITKRGQNVTFRCDPISEHNRLYWYRQTLGQGPEFLTYFQNEAQLEKSRLLSDRFSAERPKGSFSTLEIQRTEQGDSAMYLCASSPQGRLYEQYFGPGTRLTVT.

This clonotype was counted at least ten times. The chain employs TRBV7-9 and TRBJ1-6; maybe TRBD1 (6 bases). V was pared by 0 bases and J by 14 bases, with 14 bases between. There are 14 residues in the CDR3. CDR1 is SEHNR, CDR2 FQNEAQ, per germline (reference sequence). The CDR3 DNA is TGTGCCAGCAGCTTAGCGCTTGGGGGGCTTACCCTCCACTTT. Protein: CASSLALGGLTLHF.

This clonotype was counted many times. The rearrangement uses TRBV5-1 and TRBJ2-2; no definite D call. The CDR3 length is 14 residues. Per germline, CDR1 SGHRS and CDR2 YFSETQ. Trimming left V 0 bases short and J 5 bases short, with 8 bases between. The CDR3 region has the DNA TGCGCCAGCAGCTTGGGATCTAGAACCGGGGAGCTGTTTTTT. The encoded protein is CASSLGSRTGELFF.

Ten or more counts support this clonotype. As DNA, the CDR3 is TGCAGTGCTCAGGACAGGGGCCGGGGGGCCAACGTCCTGACTTTC. Amino acid sequence: CSAQDRGRGANVLTF. The rearrangement links TRBV20-1 to TRBJ2-6, with 9 bases aligning to TRBD1. This CDR3 has 15 residues. CDR1 is DFQATT and CDR2 is SNEGSKA in the germline V gene (reference sequence). With 5 bases clipped from V and 4 bases from J, the junction kept 6 bases outside the gene matches.

This chain joins TRBV10-3 and TRBJ1-5, with D perhaps matching TRBD1 (5 bases). From germline, CDR1 is ENHRY and CDR2 SYGVKD. This CDR3 is 17 amino acids long. V dropped 0 bases and J dropped 6 bases, with 18 bases sitting between them. Here the CDR3 DNA reads TGTGCCATCAGTGAGTCGATGAGGCGGGACCAGGGTCAGCCCCAGCATTTT. It yields the protein CAISESMRRDQGQPQHF.

This clonotype has ten or more counts. This chain's CDR3 is CSARVGGRADTGELFF. DNA for the CDR3: TGCAGTGCTAGAGTGGGCGGGAGGGCCGACACCGGGGAGCTGTTTTTT. The rearrangement links TRBV20-1 to TRBJ2-2; 9 bases align to TRBD2. Germline CDR1 and CDR2: DFQATT and SNEGSKA (reference sequence). Trimming at V came to 1 base and at J to 3 bases, leaving 6 bases not matched to a gene. The CDR3 is made up of 16 amino acids.

This clonotype was counted many times. The V call is TRBV20-1, the J call TRBJ2-1; the D gene is possibly TRBD2 (5 bases). In germline, CDR1 is DFQATT, CDR2 SNEGSKA (reference sequence). V was cut by 1 base and J by 9 bases, with 16 bases left in between. CDR3 length: 14 amino acids. DNA of the CDR3: TGCAGTGCTAGAGCTCCGGGAACCCCGTCTGAGCAGTTCTTC. This translates into CSARAPGTPSEQFF.

This clonotype has ten or more counts. J is TRBJ1-6 and V is TRBV6-5, with a possible D match to TRBD1 (5 bases). Trimming took off 2 bases at V and 0 bases at J, with 14 bases between the two ends. The CDR3 is 18 residues long. CDR1 is MNHEY and CDR2 is SVGAGI in the germline V gene. The CDR3 loop reads CASSYAGGAVSYNSPLHF. Here the CDR3 DNA reads TGTGCCAGCAGTTACGCCGGAGGGGCCGTCTCCTATAATTCACCCCTCCACTTT.

This clonotype was recorded at least ten times. The V gene is TRBV4-3, the J gene TRBJ1-4; no definite D call. The CDR3 is 15 residues long. Trimming pared 1 base from V and 3 bases from J, leaving 9 bases between. The germline CDR1 and CDR2 sequences are LGHNA and YSLEER. The CDR3 region has the DNA TGCGCCAGCAGCCAAGTTCGTGGGGCTAATGAAAAACTGTTTTTT. Its protein is CASSQVRGANEKLFF.

Worth noting for this clonotype: A much larger clone differs from this one at a single base, so this may be a read error. The V gene is TRBV3-1, the J gene TRBJ1-1, with 8 bases aligning to TRBD1. The CDR3 runs 14 residues. CDR1 and CDR2 from the germline V gene are LGHDT and YNNKEL (reference sequence). In DNA, the CDR3 is TGTGTCAGCAGCCCGCAGGGGGCGTTTACTGAAGCTTTCTTT. It encodes CVSSPQGAFTEAFF.

The table lists this clonotype with many counts. The chain combines TRBV7-2 with TRBJ1-2; 7 nucleotides line up with TRBD1. Losses at the gene ends were 5 bases for V and 4 bases for J; bases not matched to a gene: 4. The germline CDR1 and CDR2 sequences are SGHTA and FQGNSA. The CDR3 is 13 residues long. CDR3 protein: CASSVQGTYGYTF. The DNA for the CDR3 is TGTGCCAGCAGCGTACAGGGGACCTATGGCTACACCTTC.

This clonotype occurred many times. The chain combines TRBV6-6 with TRBJ2-7; D is perhaps TRBD1 (6 bases). Trimming removed 2 bases at V and 2 bases at J, with 13 bases between. This CDR3 spans 15 amino acids. Germline V CDR1 and CDR2: MNHNY, SVGAGI (reference sequence). Here the CDR3 DNA reads TGTGCCAGCAGTTACGGGCAGGGGACCACCTACGAGCAGTACGTC. Its protein is CASSYGQGTTYEQYV.

This clonotype was seen ten or more times. This chain uses TRBV3-1 with TRBJ2-7; 10 bases match TRBD2. The J segment lost 3 bases and the V segment lost 4 bases, leaving 3 bases of the junction unmatched. This CDR3 is 14 amino acids long. CDR1 is LGHDT, CDR2 YNNKEL, per germline (reference sequence). In nucleotides, the CDR3 is TGTGCCAGCAGCCTACGGACTAGCGGCTACGAGCAGTACTTC. This translates into CASSLRTSGYEQYF.

This clonotype was observed many times. V and J are TRBV28 and TRBJ2-3; TRBD2 matches at 11 bases. The CDR3 covers 17 residues. CDR1 is MDHEN, CDR2 SYDVKM, per germline. V was clipped by 8 bases and J by 4 bases; unmatched bases: 14. The chain's CDR3 is CASGGGLAGGRPDTQYF. In nucleotides, the CDR3 is TGTGCCAGCGGCGGGGGGCTAGCGGGGGGCCGGCCAGATACGCAGTATTTT.

The table lists this clonotype with many counts. The chain employs TRBV5-1 and TRBJ2-1; 12 bases align to TRBD2. Germline V gene lookup returns CDR1 SGHRS and CDR2 YFSETQ. The CDR3 runs 17 residues. The ends lost 0 bases at V and 4 bases at J; junction bases unmatched: 5. The CDR3 is CASSLVASGGGYNEQFF. The CDR3 nucleotides read TGCGCCAGCAGCTTGGTGGCTAGCGGGGGGGGTTACAATGAGCAGTTCTTC.

This clonotype was found many times. V and J are TRBV5-1 and TRBJ2-7, with D hard to call. With 2 bases removed from V and 3 bases from J, the gap between germline ends came to 12 bases. The germline CDR1 and CDR2 sequences are SGHRS and YFSETQ. This CDR3 contains 14 residues. CDR3 region: CASSFRSQDYEQYF. The CDR3 DNA is TGCGCCAGCAGCTTCCGTAGCCAGGACTACGAGCAGTACTTC.

This clonotype was seen many times. The rearrangement links TRBV5-5 to TRBJ2-2; D is undetermined. V dropped 5 bases and J dropped 1 base, with 9 bases sitting between them. Germline V gene lookup returns CDR1 SGHKS and CDR2 YYEKEE (reference sequence). The length of the CDR3 is 14 residues. The CDR3 bases are TGTGCCAGCAGATTCGGAAAGAACACCGGGGAGCTGTTTTTT. Translating it yields CASRFGKNTGELFF.

In its sample, this clonotype was seen many times. This rearrangement joins TRBV20-1 to TRBJ2-1; D possibly corresponds to TRBD1 (6 bases). Trimming left V 7 bases short and J 6 bases short, with 10 bases between. Germline assignment: CDR1 DFQATT and CDR2 SNEGSKA (reference sequence). This CDR3 has 11 residues. CDR3 residues: CSVSQGNEQFF. CDR3 DNA: TGCAGTGTCTCACAGGGCAATGAGCAGTTCTTC.

The sample holds many counts of this clonotype. One junction end disagrees with the germline gene, perhaps due to a read error. The J gene is TRBJ2-2, the V gene TRBV5-1; maybe TRBD2 (7 bases). Germline lookup yields CDR1 SGHRS and CDR2 YFSETQ. CDR3 length: 15 amino acids. CDR3 amino acids: CASSHRGANAGELFF. In DNA form, the CDR3 reads TGCGCCAGCAGCCACCGGGGGGCGAACGCCGGGGAGCTGTTTTTT.

This clonotype appeared many times. In nucleotides, the CDR3 is TGCAGTGCCAACCCTCCGGGACTAGTCTACGAGCAGTACTTC. Protein sequence: CSANPPGLVYEQYF. The rearrangement joins TRBV20-1 to TRBJ2-7; 8 bases map to TRBD2. Germline CDR1 reads DFQATT; CDR2 reads SNEGSKA (reference sequence). After removal of 6 bases from V and 3 bases from J, the junction contained 10 bases not matched to a gene. This CDR3 has 14 residues.

This clonotype was picked up many times. The CDR3 nucleotides are TGTGCCAGCAGCTTGTGGGGGACATCTTACGAGCAGTACGTC. It specifies CASSLWGTSYEQYV. The chain carries TRBV5-5 and TRBJ2-7, with D perhaps TRBD1 (6 bases). This CDR3 has 14 amino acids. Germline-derived CDR1 and CDR2 are SGHKS and YYEKEE (reference sequence). V was trimmed by 1 base and J by 4 bases, leaving 12 bases between them.

In this sample, this clonotype turned up many times. This rearrangement joins TRBV6-5 to TRBJ1-3; D ambiguous. V was shortened by 2 bases and J by 0 bases, with 8 bases between the two germline ends. The CDR3 has 15 amino acids. The germline CDR1 and CDR2 sequences are MNHEY and SVGAGI. CDR3 in DNA: TGTGCCAGCAGTTACCGCCCAAGCTCTGGAAACACCATATATTTT. Its protein is CASSYRPSSGNTIYF.

This clonotype was counted many times. The chain uses TRBV20-1 and TRBJ1-4; a weak D match, TRBD1 (5 bases). CDR3 length: 14 amino acids. Trimming removed 3 bases at V and 8 bases at J, with 16 bases between. Germline CDR1 DFQATT, CDR2 SNEGSKA (reference sequence). For the CDR3, the DNA is TGCAGTGCTAGCAAGACAGACCAGGGCGAAAAACTGTTTTTT. It codes for CSASKTDQGEKLFF.

This clonotype was recorded at least ten times. The chain joins TRBV10-3 to TRBJ2-3, with TRBD2 matching over 7 bases. J gave up 2 bases and V 2 bases, and 4 bases lay outside the gene matches. Germline V gene lookup returns CDR1 ENHRY and CDR2 SYGVKD. This CDR3 spans 15 amino acids. CDR3 amino acids: CAISEGLGNTDTQYF. The CDR3 nucleotides read TGTGCCATCAGTGAGGGACTAGGGAACACAGATACGCAGTATTTT.

This clonotype came up many times. The chain is built from TRBV29-1 and TRBJ2-2; perhaps TRBD2 as D (5 bases). CDR3 length: 14 amino acids. The V and J ends lost 4 bases and 0 bases respectively, with 9 bases between them. Germline V gene data show CDR1 as SQVTM and CDR2 as ANQGSEA. In DNA, the CDR3 is TGCAGCGTTGGCCAGACTACGAACACCGGGGAGCTGTTTTTT. Protein sequence: CSVGQTTNTGELFF.

This clonotype was seen repeatedly, ten times or more. The chain links TRBV20-1 to TRBJ1-1; the match to TRBD1 covers 8 bases. From germline, CDR1 is DFQATT and CDR2 SNEGSKA (reference sequence). The junction had 2 bases not matched to a gene; V was cut back by 2 bases and J by 3 bases. There are 13 residues in the CDR3. The CDR3 coding sequence is TGCAGTGCTAGATACAGGGGGGACACTGAAGCTTTCTTT. It encodes CSARYRGDTEAFF.

This clonotype was counted many times. This chain joins TRBV14 and TRBJ1-2, with TRBD1 matching 7 bases. Germline V lookup: CDR1 SGHDN, CDR2 FVKESK. After removal of 6 bases from V and 0 bases from J, the junction contained 16 bases not matched to a gene. The CDR3 is made up of 18 amino acids. In DNA, the CDR3 is TGTGCCAGCAGACAATCCCAGGGGGGAGCACCCTCTAACTATGGCTACACCTTC. It specifies CASRQSQGGAPSNYGYTF.

There are many counts of this clonotype. The CDR3 DNA is TGTGCCAGCAGTAACGAGGCAGGTGGTAATTCACCCCTCCACTTT. As protein: CASSNEAGGNSPLHF. The chain couples TRBV6-5 to TRBJ1-6; D gene ambiguous. The CDR3 length is 15 residues. V was shortened by 5 bases and J by 6 bases, with 14 bases between the two germline ends. The germline V gene has CDR1 MNHEY and CDR2 SVGAGI.

This clonotype was seen repeatedly, ten times or more. This sequence joins TRBV5-1 and TRBJ1-3; the match to TRBD1 covers 7 bases. V dropped 3 bases and J dropped 0; count of bases not matched to a gene: 9. The CDR3 sequence is 17 residues long. CDR1 and CDR2 from the germline V gene are SGHRS and YFSETQ. As DNA, the CDR3 is TGCGCCAGCAGCTCCTCCCCGGGACAGTTCTCTGGAAACACCATATATTTT. This sequence encodes CASSSSPGQFSGNTIYF.